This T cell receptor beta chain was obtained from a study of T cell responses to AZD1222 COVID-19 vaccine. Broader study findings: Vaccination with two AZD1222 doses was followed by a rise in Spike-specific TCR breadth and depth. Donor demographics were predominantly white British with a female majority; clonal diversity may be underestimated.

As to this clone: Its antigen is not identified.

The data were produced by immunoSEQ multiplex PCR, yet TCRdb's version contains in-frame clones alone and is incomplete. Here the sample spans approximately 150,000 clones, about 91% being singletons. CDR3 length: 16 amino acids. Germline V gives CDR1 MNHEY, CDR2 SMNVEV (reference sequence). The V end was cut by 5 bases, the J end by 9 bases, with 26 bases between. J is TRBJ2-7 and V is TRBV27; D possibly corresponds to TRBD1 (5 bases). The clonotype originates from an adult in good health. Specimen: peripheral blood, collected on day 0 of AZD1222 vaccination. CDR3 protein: CASSPVGVEPGVGQYF. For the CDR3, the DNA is TGTGCCAGCAGTCCCGTAGGGGTAGAACCAGGCGTGGGGCAGTACTTC.